This T cell receptor beta chain was found in a study of T cell responses to AZD1222 COVID-19 vaccine. General study findings and limits: White British donors predominated, females outnumbered males, and clonal diversity was possibly underestimated. No day 14 peak samples; only post-peak repertoires were characterized.

Produced via immunoSEQ multiplex PCR; TCRdb's table is partial and in-frame only. The table includes 100,000 to 120,000 clones, approximately 90% detected once. The CDR3 spans 14 residues. Germline V CDR1 and CDR2: GTSNPN, SVGIG (reference sequence). The germline V and J ends were trimmed by 0 bases and 3 bases, with 12 bases remaining between them. Second-dose timings of about 4 or about 12 weeks were pooled. This clone was observed once. The antigen remains unidentified. The sequence derives from an adult who received the AZD1222 COVID-19 vaccine. This sequence joins TRBV30 and TRBJ2-7; weak D call: TRBD1 (6 bases). Material: peripheral blood, obtained 28 days after the second AZD1222 dose. DNA for the CDR3: TGTGCCTGGAGTGTAAGTCGCAGGGGCTACGAGCAGTACTTC. This encodes CAWSVSRRGYEQYF.